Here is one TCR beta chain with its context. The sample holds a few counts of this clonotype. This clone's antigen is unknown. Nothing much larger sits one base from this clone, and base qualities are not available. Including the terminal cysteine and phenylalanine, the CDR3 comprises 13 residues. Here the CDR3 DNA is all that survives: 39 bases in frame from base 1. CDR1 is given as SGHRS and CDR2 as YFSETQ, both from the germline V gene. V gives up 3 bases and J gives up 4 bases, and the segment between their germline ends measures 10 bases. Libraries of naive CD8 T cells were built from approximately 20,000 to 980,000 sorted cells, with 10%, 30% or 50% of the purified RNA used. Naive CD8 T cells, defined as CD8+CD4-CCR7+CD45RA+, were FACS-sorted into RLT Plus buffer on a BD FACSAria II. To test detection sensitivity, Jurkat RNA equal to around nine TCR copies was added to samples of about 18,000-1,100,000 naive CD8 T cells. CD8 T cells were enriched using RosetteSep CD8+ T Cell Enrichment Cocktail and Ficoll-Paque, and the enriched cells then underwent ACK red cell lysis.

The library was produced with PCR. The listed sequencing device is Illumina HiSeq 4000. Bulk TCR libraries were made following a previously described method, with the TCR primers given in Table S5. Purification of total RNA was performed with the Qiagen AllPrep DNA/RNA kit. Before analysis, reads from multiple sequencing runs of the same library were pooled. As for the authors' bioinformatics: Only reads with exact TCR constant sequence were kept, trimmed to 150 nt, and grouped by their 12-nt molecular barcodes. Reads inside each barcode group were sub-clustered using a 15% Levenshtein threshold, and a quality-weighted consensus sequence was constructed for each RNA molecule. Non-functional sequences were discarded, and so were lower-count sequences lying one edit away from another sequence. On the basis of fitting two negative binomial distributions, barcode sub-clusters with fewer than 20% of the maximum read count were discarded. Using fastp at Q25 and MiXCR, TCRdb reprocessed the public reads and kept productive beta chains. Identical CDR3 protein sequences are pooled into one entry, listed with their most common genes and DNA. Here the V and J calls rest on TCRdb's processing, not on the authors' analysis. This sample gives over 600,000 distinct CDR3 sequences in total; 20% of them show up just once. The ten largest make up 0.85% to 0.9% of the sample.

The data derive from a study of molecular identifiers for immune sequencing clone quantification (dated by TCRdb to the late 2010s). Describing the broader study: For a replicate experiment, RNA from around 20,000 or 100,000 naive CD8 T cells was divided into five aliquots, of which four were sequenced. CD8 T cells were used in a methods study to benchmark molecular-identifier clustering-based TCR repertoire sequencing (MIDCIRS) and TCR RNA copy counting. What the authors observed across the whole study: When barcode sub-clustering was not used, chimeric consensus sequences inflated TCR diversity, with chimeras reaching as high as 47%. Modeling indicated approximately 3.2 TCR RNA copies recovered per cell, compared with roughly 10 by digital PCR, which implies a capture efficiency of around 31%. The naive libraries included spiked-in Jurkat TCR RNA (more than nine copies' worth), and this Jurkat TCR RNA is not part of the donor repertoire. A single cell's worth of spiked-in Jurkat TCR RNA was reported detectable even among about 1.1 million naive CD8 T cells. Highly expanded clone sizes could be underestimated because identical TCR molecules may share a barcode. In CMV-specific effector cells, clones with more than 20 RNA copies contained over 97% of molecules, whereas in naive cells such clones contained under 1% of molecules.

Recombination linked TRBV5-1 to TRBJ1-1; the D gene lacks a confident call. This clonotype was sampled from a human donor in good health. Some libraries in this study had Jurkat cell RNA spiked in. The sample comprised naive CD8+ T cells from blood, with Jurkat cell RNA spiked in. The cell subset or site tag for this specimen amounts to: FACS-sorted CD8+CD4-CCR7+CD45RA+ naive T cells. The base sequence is TGCGCCAGCAGCTGGAGAACAGCCACTGAAGCTTTCTTT. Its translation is CASSWRTATEAFF. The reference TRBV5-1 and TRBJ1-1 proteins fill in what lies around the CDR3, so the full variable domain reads KAGVTQTPRYLIKTRGQQVTLSCSPISGHRSVSWYQQTPGQGLQFLFEYFSETQRNKGNFPGRFSGRQFSNSRSEMNVSTLELGDSALYLCASSWRTATEAFFGQGTRLTVV.